Listed below are T cell receptor beta chains from one sample, sequenced in a study of OX40 agonist ivuxolimab in advanced cancers. Clones were read by immunoSEQ multiplex PCR, and TCRdb kept only the in-frame ones, dropping some. Of 40,000 or so clones listed, over 75% are singletons. The source material was CD4+ or CD8+ T cells sorted from blood, sampled in a trial of the OX40 agonist ivuxolimab. The receptors were gathered from an adult with an advanced solid tumor such as melanoma, head and neck, liver or kidney cancer. Both conserved end residues are part of each CDR3. A D gene is named only where the DNA matches it firmly.

v_gene,j_gene,d_gene,CDR3nt,CDR3aa
TRBV19,TRBJ1-2,TRBD1,TGTGCCAGTAGTACGACGACAGGGTACGGCTACACCTTC,CASSTTTGYGYTF
TRBV27,TRBJ1-1,NA,TGTGCCAGCAGTCCCTCGGGAAACACTGAAGCTTTCTTT,CASSPSGNTEAFF
TRBV11-2,TRBJ1-6,NA,TGTGCCAGCAGCTCCCCGCGAAGGGTTAATTCACCCCTCCACTTT,CASSSPRRVNSPLHF
TRBV27,TRBJ1-6,TRBD1,TGTGCCAGCAGTTTCGGGACAGGCCTAAATTCACCCCTCCACTTT,CASSFGTGLNSPLHF
TRBV7-2,TRBJ2-3,NA,TGTGCCAGCAGACCCACTTCGGGGGATGGCACAGATACGCAGTATTTT,CASRPTSGDGTDTQYF
TRBV7-9,TRBJ1-4,NA,TGTGCCAGCAGTCCGAAAAGAAGTGGAGCAACTAATGAAAAACTGTTTTTT,CASSPKRSGATNEKLFF
TRBV27,TRBJ2-2,NA,TGTGCCAGCAGTTTACTATCCAGCGCCTACACCGGGGAGCTGTTTTTT,CASSLLSSAYTGELFF
TRBV10-3,TRBJ1-5,NA,TGTGCCACGGGCACAGGGAGCAATCAGCCCCAGCATTTT,CATGTGSNQPQHF
TRBV27,TRBJ1-2,TRBD1,TGTGCCAGCAGTTTATCCTATCCGGACAGGGGCTATGGCTACACCTTC,CASSLSYPDRGYGYTF
TRBV9,TRBJ1-3,NA,TGTGCCAGCAGCCTTGGGGGGTCGGCTGGAAACACCATATATTTT,CASSLGGSAGNTIYF
TRBV9,TRBJ2-3,NA,TGTGCCAGCAGCGTTTCCGGGTCCTCTAGCACAGATACGCAGTATTTT,CASSVSGSSSTDTQYF
TRBV29-1,TRBJ2-1,TRBD2,TGCAGCGTTGAACTGGAACTAGCGGCCCCATACAATGAGCAGTTCTTC,CSVELELAAPYNEQFF
TRBV6-6,TRBJ2-7,NA,TGTGCCAGCAGTTACAGACCAGGGTCCTACGAGCAGTACTTC,CASSYRPGSYEQYF
TRBV11-3,TRBJ2-7,TRBD1,TGTGCCAGCAGTCGAGACGACAGGGCATACGAGCAGTACTTC,CASSRDDRAYEQYF
TRBV27,TRBJ2-5,NA,TGTGCCAGCAGTGCGAGGAGGAGTCCCGAAGAGACCCAGTACTTC,CASSARRSPEETQYF
TRBV9,TRBJ2-7,NA,TGTGCCAGCAGCGTAGCTGAGGGGAACGAGCAGTACTTC,CASSVAEGNEQYF
TRBV7-6,TRBJ2-2,NA,TGTGCCAGCAGCTTAGAAATCTTTTCCGACACCGGGGAGCTGTTTTTT,CASSLEIFSDTGELFF
TRBV27,TRBJ1-4,NA,TGTGCCAGCAGTCCCCGGGGAGCAACTAATGAAAAACTGTTTTTT,CASSPRGATNEKLFF
TRBV27,TRBJ1-2,NA,TGTGCCAGCAGCTCCCACGGTAACAGCGCTATTGGCTACACCTTC,CASSSHGNSAIGYTF
TRBV7-8,TRBJ1-5,NA,TGTGCCAGCAGCCTTAGAGTAGGAAATAGCAATCAGCCCCAGCATTTT,CASSLRVGNSNQPQHF